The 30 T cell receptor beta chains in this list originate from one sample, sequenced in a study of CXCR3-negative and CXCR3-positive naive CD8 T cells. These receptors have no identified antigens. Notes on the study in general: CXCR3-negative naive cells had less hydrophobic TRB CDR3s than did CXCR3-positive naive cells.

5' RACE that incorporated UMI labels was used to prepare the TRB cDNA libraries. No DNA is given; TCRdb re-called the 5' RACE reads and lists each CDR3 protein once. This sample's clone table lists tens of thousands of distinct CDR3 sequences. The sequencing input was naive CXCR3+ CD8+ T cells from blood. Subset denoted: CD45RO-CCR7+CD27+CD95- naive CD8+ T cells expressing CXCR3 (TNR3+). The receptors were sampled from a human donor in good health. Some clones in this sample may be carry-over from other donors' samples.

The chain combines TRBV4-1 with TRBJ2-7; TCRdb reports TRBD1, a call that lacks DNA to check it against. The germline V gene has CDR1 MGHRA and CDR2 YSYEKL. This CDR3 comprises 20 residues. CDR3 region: CASSQERQGDLANPGYEQYF.

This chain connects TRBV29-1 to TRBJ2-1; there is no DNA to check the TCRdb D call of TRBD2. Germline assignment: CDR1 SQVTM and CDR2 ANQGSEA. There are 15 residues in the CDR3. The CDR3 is CSAMPGTHSYNEQFF.

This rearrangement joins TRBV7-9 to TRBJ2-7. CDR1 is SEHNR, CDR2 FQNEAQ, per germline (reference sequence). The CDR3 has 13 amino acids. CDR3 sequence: CASSQADNYEQYF.

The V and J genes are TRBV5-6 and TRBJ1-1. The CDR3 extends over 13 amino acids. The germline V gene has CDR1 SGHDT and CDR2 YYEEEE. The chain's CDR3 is CASSFQVFTEAFF.

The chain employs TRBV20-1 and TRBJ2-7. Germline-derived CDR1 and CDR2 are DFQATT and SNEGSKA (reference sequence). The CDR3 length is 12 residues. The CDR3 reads CSARGIVVEQYF.

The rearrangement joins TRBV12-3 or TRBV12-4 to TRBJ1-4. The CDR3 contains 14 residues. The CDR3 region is CASRPQATNEKLFF.

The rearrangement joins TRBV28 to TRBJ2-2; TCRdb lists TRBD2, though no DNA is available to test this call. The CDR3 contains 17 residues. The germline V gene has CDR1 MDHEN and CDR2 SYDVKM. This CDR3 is CASSPLTPVLNTGELFF.

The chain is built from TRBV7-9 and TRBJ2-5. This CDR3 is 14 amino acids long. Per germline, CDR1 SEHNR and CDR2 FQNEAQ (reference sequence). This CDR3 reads CASSLALTPETQYF. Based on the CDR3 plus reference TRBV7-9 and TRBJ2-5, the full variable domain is DTGVSQNPRHKITKRGQNVTFRCDPISEHNRLYWYRQTLGQGPEFLTYFQNEAQLEKSRLLSDRFSAERPKGSFSTLEIQRTEQGDSAMYLCASSLALTPETQYFGPGTRLLVL.

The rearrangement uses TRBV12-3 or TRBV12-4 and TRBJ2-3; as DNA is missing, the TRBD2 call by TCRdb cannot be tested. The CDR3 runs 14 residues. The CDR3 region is CASSLSGGPDTQYF.

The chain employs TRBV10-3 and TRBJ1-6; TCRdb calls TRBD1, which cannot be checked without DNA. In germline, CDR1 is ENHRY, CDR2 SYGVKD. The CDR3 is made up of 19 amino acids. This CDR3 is CAISETGQGLSSYNSPLHF.

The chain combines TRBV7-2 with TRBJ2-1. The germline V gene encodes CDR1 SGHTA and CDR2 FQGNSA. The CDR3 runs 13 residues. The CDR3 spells CVSSSENRNEQFF. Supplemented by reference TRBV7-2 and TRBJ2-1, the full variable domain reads GAGVSQSPSNKVTEKGKDVELRCDPISGHTALYWYRQSLGQGLEFLIYFQGNSAPDKSGLPSDRFSAERTGGSVSTLTIQRTQQEDSAVYLCVSSSENRNEQFFGPGTRLTVL.

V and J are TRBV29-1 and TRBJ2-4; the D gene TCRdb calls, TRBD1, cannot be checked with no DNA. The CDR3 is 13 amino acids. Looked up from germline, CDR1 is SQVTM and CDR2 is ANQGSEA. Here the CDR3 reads CSVRTTRENIQYF.

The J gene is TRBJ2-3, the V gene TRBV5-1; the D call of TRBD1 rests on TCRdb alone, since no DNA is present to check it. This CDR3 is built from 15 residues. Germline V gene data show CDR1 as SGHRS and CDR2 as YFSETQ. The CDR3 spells CASSFPGGPLDTQYF.

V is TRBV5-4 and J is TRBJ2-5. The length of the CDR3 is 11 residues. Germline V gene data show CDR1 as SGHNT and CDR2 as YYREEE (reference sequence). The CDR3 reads CASSFEEPQYF.

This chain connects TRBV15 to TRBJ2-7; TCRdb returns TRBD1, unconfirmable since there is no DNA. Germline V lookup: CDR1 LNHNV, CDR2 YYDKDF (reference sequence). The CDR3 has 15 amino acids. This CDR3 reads CATSRRTGGIYEQYF.

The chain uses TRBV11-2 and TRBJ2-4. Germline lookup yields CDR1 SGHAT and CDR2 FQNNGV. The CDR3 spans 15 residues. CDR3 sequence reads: CASSPPGVAKNIQYF.

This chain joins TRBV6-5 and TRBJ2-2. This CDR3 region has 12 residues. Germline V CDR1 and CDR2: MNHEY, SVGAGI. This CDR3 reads CASSYPTGELFF.

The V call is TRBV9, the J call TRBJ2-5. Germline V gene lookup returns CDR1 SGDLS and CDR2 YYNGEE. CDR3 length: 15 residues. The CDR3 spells CASSVESSNQETQYF.

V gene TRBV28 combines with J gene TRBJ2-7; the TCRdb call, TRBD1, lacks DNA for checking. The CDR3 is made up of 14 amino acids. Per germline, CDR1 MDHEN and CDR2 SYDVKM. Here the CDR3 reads CASSNPGTVYEQYF.

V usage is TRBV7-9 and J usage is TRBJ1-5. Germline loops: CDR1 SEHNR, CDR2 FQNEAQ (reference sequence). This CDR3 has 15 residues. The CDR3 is CASSSLGNSNQPQHF.

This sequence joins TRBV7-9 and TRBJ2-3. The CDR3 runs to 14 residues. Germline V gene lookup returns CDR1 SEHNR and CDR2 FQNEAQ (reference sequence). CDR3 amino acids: CASSLRTSGDTQYF.

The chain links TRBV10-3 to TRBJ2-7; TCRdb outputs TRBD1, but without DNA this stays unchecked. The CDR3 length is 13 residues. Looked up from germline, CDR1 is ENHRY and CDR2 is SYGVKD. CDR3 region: CAISEDRAHEQYF.

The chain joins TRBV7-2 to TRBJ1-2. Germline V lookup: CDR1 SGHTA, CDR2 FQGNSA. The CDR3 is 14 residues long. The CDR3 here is CASSLELDSNGYTF.

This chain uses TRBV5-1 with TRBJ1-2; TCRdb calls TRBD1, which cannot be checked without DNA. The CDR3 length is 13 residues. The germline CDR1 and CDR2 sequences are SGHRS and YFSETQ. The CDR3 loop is CASSPGQGEGYTF.

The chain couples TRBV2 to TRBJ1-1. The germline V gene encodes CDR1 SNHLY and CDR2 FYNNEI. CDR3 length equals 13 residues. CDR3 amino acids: CASSAQTNTEAFF.

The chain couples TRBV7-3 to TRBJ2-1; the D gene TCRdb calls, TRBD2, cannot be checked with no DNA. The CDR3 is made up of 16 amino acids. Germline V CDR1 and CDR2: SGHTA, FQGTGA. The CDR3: CASSPTTPTSINEQFF.

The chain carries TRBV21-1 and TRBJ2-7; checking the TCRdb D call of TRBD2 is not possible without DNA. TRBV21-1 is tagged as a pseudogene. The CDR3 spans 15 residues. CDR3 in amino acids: CASSKSGTAGYEQYF.

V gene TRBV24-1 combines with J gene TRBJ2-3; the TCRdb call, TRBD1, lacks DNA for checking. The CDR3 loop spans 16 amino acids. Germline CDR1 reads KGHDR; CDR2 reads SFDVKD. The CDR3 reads CATSDFRGIRADTQYF.

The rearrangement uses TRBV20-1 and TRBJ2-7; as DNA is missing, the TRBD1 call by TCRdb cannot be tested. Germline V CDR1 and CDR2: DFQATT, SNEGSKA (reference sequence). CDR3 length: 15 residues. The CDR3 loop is CSATDRGSSSYEQYF.

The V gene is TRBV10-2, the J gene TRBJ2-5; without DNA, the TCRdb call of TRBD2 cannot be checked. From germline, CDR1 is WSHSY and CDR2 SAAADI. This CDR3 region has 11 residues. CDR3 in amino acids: CASSGGDTQYF.